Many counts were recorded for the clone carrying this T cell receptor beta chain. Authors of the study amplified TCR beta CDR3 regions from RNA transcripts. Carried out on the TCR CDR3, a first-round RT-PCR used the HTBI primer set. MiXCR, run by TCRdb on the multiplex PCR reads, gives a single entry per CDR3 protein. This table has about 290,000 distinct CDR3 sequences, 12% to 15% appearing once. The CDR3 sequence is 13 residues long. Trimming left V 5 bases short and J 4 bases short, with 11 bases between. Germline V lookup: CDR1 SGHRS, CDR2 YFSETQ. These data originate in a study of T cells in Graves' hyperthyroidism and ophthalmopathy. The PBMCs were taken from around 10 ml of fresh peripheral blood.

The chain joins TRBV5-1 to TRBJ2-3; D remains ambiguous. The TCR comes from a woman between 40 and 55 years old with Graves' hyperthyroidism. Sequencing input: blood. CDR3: CASSEVFADTQYF. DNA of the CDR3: TGCGCCAGCAGTGAGGTCTTTGCAGATACGCAGTATTTT.